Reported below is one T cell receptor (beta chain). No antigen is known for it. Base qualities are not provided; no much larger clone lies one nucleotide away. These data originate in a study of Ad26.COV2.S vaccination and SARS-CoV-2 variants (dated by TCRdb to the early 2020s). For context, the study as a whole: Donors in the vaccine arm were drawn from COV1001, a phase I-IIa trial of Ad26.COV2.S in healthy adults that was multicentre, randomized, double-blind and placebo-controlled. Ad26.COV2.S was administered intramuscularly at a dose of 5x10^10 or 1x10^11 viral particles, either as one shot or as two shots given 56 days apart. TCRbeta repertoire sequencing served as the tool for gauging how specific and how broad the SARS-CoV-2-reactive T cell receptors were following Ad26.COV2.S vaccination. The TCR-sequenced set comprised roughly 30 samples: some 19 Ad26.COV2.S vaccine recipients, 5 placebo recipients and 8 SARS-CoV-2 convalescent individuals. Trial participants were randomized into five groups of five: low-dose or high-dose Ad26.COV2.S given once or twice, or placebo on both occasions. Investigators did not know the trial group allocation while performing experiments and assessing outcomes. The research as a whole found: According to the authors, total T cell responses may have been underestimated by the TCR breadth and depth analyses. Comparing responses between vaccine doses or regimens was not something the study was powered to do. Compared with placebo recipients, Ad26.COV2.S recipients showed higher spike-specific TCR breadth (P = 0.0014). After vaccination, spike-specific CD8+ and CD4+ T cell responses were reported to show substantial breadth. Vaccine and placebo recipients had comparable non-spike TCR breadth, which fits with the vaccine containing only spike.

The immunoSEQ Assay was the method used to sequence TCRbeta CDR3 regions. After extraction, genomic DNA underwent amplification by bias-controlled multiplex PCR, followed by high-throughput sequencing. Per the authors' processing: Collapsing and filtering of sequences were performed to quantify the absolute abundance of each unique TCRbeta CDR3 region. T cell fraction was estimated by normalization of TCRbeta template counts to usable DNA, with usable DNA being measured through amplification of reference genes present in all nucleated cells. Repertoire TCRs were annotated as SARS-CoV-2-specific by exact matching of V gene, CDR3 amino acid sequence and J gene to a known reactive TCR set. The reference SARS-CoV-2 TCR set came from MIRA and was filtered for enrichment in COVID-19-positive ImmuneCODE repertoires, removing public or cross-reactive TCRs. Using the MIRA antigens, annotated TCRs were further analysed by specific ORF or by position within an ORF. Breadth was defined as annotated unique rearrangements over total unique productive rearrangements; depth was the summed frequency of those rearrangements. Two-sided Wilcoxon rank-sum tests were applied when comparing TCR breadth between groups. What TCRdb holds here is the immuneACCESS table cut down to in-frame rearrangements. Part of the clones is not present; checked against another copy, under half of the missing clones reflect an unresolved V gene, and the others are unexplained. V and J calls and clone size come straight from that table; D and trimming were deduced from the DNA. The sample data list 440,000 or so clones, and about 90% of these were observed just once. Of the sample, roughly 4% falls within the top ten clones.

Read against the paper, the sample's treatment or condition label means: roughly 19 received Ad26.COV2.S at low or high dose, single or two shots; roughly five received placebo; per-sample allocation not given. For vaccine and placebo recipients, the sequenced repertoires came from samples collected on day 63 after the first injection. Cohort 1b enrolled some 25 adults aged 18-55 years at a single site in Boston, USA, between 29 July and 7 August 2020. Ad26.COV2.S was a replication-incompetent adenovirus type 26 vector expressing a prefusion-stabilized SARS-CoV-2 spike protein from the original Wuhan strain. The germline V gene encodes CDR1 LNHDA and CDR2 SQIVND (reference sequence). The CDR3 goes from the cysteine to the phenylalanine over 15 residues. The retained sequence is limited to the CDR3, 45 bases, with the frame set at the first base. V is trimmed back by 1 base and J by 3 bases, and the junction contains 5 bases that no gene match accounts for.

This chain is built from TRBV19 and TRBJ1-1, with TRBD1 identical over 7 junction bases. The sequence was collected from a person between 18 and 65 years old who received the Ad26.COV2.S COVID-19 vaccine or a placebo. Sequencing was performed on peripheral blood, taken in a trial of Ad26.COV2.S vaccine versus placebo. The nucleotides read TGTGCCAGTAGTATAGCTCGGACAGGAGACACTGAAGCTTTCTTT. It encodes CASSIARTGDTEAFF.